The 22 T cell receptor beta chains reported below all come from one sample, sequenced in a study of response to subunit inactivated influenza vaccine. TCRdb redid the calling of the RT-PCR reads with MiXCR, one entry per CDR3 protein. The sample lists about 540,000 distinct CDR3 sequences, approximately 22% occurring once. These data were also reused for a study on T cells expressing NK-cell markers. That source reports: cDNA encoding TCR beta was synthesized via 5'RACE template switching incorporating UMIs.

The starting material was CD4+ T cells sorted from PBMCs, obtained less than 13 days after vaccination. The source of these receptors is a man over 45 who received an inactivated influenza vaccine.

This clonotype was observed a handful of times. The genes are TRBV7-2 and TRBJ1-2; 8 positions match TRBD1. This CDR3 contains 14 residues. V lost 5 bases to trimming and J lost 6 bases; unmatched junction nucleotides: 8. Germline-derived CDR1 and CDR2 are SGHTA and FQGNSA. CDR3 region: CASSPGRTGNGYTF. The DNA for the CDR3 is TGTGCCAGCAGCCCTGGAAGGACAGGGAATGGCTACACCTTC.

This CDR3 reads CAWFGGVVRETQYF. The CDR3 nucleotides are TGCGCCTGGTTCGGGGGAGTCGTGCGGGAGACCCAGTACTTC. V gene TRBV5-1 combines with J gene TRBJ2-5; D is possibly TRBD2 (6 bases). The CDR3 is 14 amino acids. Trimming stripped 10 bases from V and 5 bases from J, with 21 bases between. The germline CDR1 and CDR2 sequences are SGHRS and YFSETQ.

The chain is built from TRBV11-2 and TRBJ2-7; D ambiguous. Per the germline V gene, CDR1 is SGHAT and CDR2 is FQNNGV. The CDR3 covers 17 residues. The V and J ends lost 5 bases and 0 bases respectively, with 20 bases between them. CDR3 DNA sequence: TGTGCCAGCAGCCCACTAAGCTTAGGGAAGGGCTCCTACGAGCAGTACTTC. This encodes CASSPLSLGKGSYEQYF.

The rearrangement uses TRBV20-1 and TRBJ1-1, with D hard to call. This CDR3 comprises 13 residues. The V gene's germline CDR1 is DFQATT and CDR2 SNEGSKA (reference sequence). Trimming cost V 0 bases and J 5 bases, with 10 bases left between them. The DNA of the CDR3 is TGCAGTGCTAGAGATACCCAGAGGACTGAAGCTTTCTTT. It is translated as CSARDTQRTEAFF.

V usage is TRBV11-1 and J usage is TRBJ2-5, with 7 bases identical to TRBD1. V trimming: 4 bases; J trimming: 0 bases; junction bases outside the gene matches: 11. The V gene's germline CDR1 is SGHAT and CDR2 FQDESV (reference sequence). The CDR3 is made up of 17 amino acids. The CDR3, as DNA: TGTGCCAGCAGCTCACCTAAAACCGGGACAGACCAAGAGACCCAGTACTTC. Translation: CASSSPKTGTDQETQYF.

This clonotype was counted once. This chain uses TRBV6-2 or TRBV6-3 with TRBJ2-1; D call uncertain. V dropped 0 bases and J dropped 3 bases, with 6 bases sitting between them. The CDR3 totals 14 residues. CDR1 is MNHEY and CDR2 is SVGEGT in the germline V gene. For the CDR3, the DNA is TGTGCCAGCAGTTACTCTATCCACTACAATGAGCAGTTCTTC. This sequence encodes CASSYSIHYNEQFF.

The chain employs TRBV12-3 or TRBV12-4 and TRBJ1-2; no reliable D call. The CDR3 is 14 amino acids. The V end lost 1 base, the J end lost 8 bases, and 14 bases lay between the germline ends. The CDR3 sequence: CASSLVPGGRGYTF. CDR3 DNA: TGTGCCAGCAGTTTAGTTCCGGGAGGGAGAGGCTACACCTTC.

This clonotype came up many times. This chain links TRBV12-3 or TRBV12-4 with TRBJ2-3; D gene uncertain. Trimming cost V 6 bases and J 3 bases, with 7 bases left between them. CDR3 size: 12 residues. The CDR3 region is CASSPITDTQYF. CDR3 coding DNA: TGTGCCAGCAGCCCTATAACAGATACGCAGTATTTT.

This clonotype was picked up many times. This chain joins TRBV5-1 and TRBJ2-1; 14 bases are shared with TRBD2. This CDR3 is built from 14 residues. CDR1 is SGHRS and CDR2 is YFSETQ in the germline V gene. With V trimmed by 5 bases and J by 12 bases, 7 bases remained unmatched. CDR3 sequence: CASRGTSGGLGQFF. The CDR3 nucleotides read TGCGCCAGCAGAGGGACTAGCGGGGGATTGGGGCAGTTCTTC.

This sequence joins TRBV20-1 and TRBJ2-1, with D perhaps matching TRBD1 (5 bases). Germline V gene lookup returns CDR1 DFQATT and CDR2 SNEGSKA (reference sequence). This CDR3 has 14 amino acids. With 0 bases removed from V and 3 bases from J, the gap between germline ends came to 9 bases. The CDR3 loop is CSARDIDSYNEQFF. The DNA for the CDR3 is TGCAGTGCTAGAGATATAGACAGCTACAATGAGCAGTTCTTC.

The chain links TRBV5-1 to TRBJ2-3, with a possible D match to TRBD2 (5 bases). The V end was cut by 3 bases, the J end by 6 bases, with 14 bases between. This CDR3 spans 14 amino acids. The germline gives CDR1 SGHRS, CDR2 YFSETQ. The CDR3 sequence: CASSWTEASDTQYF. As DNA, the CDR3 is TGCGCCAGCAGCTGGACGGAGGCTAGCGATACGCAGTATTTT.

This clonotype was seen only a few times. The genes are TRBV5-1 and TRBJ2-7; TRBD1 matches 7 bases. There are 14 residues in the CDR3. CDR1 and CDR2 (germline): SGHRS, YFSETQ. J lost 6 bases, V lost 0 bases, and 6 bases had no gene match. The CDR3 nucleotides read TGCGCCAGCAGCTTGGTGGGACAGAGATCCGAGCAGTACTTC. Translating gives CASSLVGQRSEQYF.

Details on this clonotype: A much larger clone is a single base away; this may be a read error. The chain combines TRBV10-3 with TRBJ1-1; D is unresolved. V lost 4 bases and J 0 bases, leaving 15 bases between the germline ends. The CDR3 covers 16 residues. Germline-derived CDR1 and CDR2 are ENHRY and SYGVKD. CDR3: CAISAGERTMNTEAFF. CDR3 nucleotide sequence: TGTGCCATCAGTGCAGGCGAAAGAACAATGAACACTGAAGCTTTCTTT.

The chain links TRBV4-3 to TRBJ2-5; 8 bases line up with TRBD2. The V gene end was trimmed by 0 bases and the J gene end by 4 bases; junction bases not matched to a gene: 13. The germline gives CDR1 LGHNA, CDR2 YSLEER. The CDR3 spans 18 residues. This chain's CDR3 is CASSQEPPGGPSLETQYF. The CDR3 nucleotides are TGCGCCAGCAGCCAAGAGCCCCCGGGAGGGCCCTCGTTAGAGACCCAGTACTTC.

This clonotype has just a few counts. This rearrangement joins TRBV12-3 or TRBV12-4 to TRBJ1-2; the match to TRBD1 covers 10 bases. V was clipped by 10 bases and J by 1 base; unmatched bases: 6. The CDR3 sequence is 14 residues long. CDR3 sequence reads: CATDGTGVNYGYTF. DNA of the CDR3: TGTGCCACCGATGGGACAGGGGTTAACTATGGCTACACCTTC.

The rearrangement joins TRBV4-2 to TRBJ2-2; TRBD1 might be the D (6 bases). The CDR3 contains 15 residues. V lost 0 bases, J lost 6 bases, and 11 bases lay in between. The germline V gene has CDR1 LGHNA and CDR2 YNFKEQ. CDR3 bases: TGTGCCAGCAGCCAAGATCTAAAGGGGGCCGGGGAGCTGTTTTTT. Protein product: CASSQDLKGAGELFF.

This clonotype appeared a few times. The genes are TRBV2 and TRBJ2-7; no firm D call. Deletions cut 4 bases from V and 2 bases from J, with 6 bases between. In germline, CDR1 is SNHLY, CDR2 FYNNEI. The CDR3 loop spans 12 amino acids. CDR3 sequence: CASSAETYEQYF. CDR3 DNA sequence: TGTGCCAGCAGTGCAGAGACCTACGAGCAGTACTTC.

This clonotype was detected ten times or more. The chain carries TRBV7-9 and TRBJ2-3, with D possibly being TRBD1 (5 bases). V shed 5 bases and J shed 4 bases, with 10 bases lying between them. The CDR3 has 13 residues. Germline V gene data show CDR1 as SEHNR and CDR2 as FQNEAQ (reference sequence). The CDR3 DNA is TGTGCCAGCAGCCTGCAGGGTGCAGATACGCAGTATTTT. Translating it yields CASSLQGADTQYF.

The V call is TRBV20-1, the J call TRBJ2-1; TRBD2 matches 14 bases. The CDR3 runs 15 residues. CDR1 is DFQATT, CDR2 SNEGSKA, per germline (reference sequence). V shed 3 bases, J shed 8 bases, and the junction held 6 bases outside the gene matches. The CDR3 reads CSASSGTSGRYEQFF. The CDR3 DNA follows: TGCAGTGCTAGTAGCGGGACTAGCGGGAGATATGAGCAGTTCTTC.

The CDR3 coding sequence is TGTGCCAGCAGCCGTGGAGGGGCCACACAGACCTACAATGAGCAGTTCTTC. This codes for CASSRGGATQTYNEQFF. This chain links TRBV7-9 with TRBJ2-1; D is possibly TRBD2 (6 bases). The CDR3 is 17 residues long. V lost 5 bases and J 2 bases, leaving 19 bases between the germline ends. Germline V gives CDR1 SEHNR, CDR2 FQNEAQ (reference sequence).

This clonotype was counted between two and nine times. The chain combines TRBV12-3 or TRBV12-4 with TRBJ1-2, with D perhaps TRBD1 (5 bases). This CDR3 has 13 amino acids. V was shortened by 5 bases and J by 4 bases, with 11 bases between the two germline ends. The CDR3 DNA reads as TGTGCCAGCAGTCGACGGGGGACCTATGGCTACACCTTC. It translates to CASSRRGTYGYTF.

This clonotype was recorded a few times. The rearrangement uses TRBV5-1 and TRBJ2-1; 7 nucleotides match TRBD2. Germline V gene sequence: CDR1 SGHRS, CDR2 YFSETQ. CDR3 length: 15 residues. V gave up 2 bases and J gave up 3 bases; unmatched junction bases: 5. CDR3 in amino acids: CASSFLAEGYNEQFF. The CDR3 DNA reads as TGCGCCAGCAGCTTCCTAGCGGAGGGCTACAATGAGCAGTTCTTC.